The next 10 T cell receptor beta chains were all read from a single sample in a study of blood T cell repertoires in COVID-19. TCRdb keeps only in-frame clones here, not all; method: immunoSEQ multiplex PCR. The sample lists 130,000 or so clones, approximately 84% occurring once. Sequenced input: peripheral blood. These receptor sequences come from a woman of 80 years or more with acute or convalescent COVID-19.

This chain links TRBV11-2 with TRBJ1-4; possible D gene TRBD1, 6 bases. The V gene lost 4 bases and the J gene lost 7 bases, with 13 bases spanning the gap. Germline V CDR1 and CDR2: SGHAT, FQNNGV. CDR3 length: 14 residues. This CDR3 is CASSSRTASEKLFF. The CDR3, as DNA: TGTGCCAGCAGCTCCAGGACAGCCAGTGAAAAACTGTTTTTT.

This rearrangement joins TRBV7-9 to TRBJ1-1; 8 bases agree with TRBD1. The J segment lost 1 base and the V segment lost 5 bases, leaving 6 bases of the junction unmatched. This CDR3 spans 15 amino acids. CDR1 and CDR2 (germline): SEHNR, FQNEAQ (reference sequence). CDR3 residues: CASSPRTGRNTEAFF. As DNA, the CDR3 is TGTGCCAGCAGCCCCAGGACAGGGCGGAACACTGAAGCTTTCTTT.

This clone was seen just once. The V call is TRBV7-9, the J call TRBJ2-2; 9 nucleotides line up with TRBD1. V gave up 0 bases and J gave up 6 bases; unmatched junction bases: 8. The CDR3 covers 17 residues. CDR1 and CDR2 (germline): SEHNR, FQNEAQ (reference sequence). CDR3 DNA: TGTGCCAGCAGCTTAGCGTTAGGACAGGGGATGGCCGGGGAGCTGTTTTTT. Amino acid sequence: CASSLALGQGMAGELFF.

The V gene is TRBV7-2, the J gene TRBJ2-7; D possibly corresponds to TRBD1 (5 bases). This CDR3 is 12 amino acids long. Germline-derived CDR1 and CDR2 are SGHTA and FQGNSA. The V end was cut by 3 bases, the J end by 9 bases, with 12 bases between. DNA of the CDR3: TGTGCCAGCAGCTTTGGGGCAGCCGGGCAGTACTTC. This translates into CASSFGAAGQYF.

The chain carries TRBV2 and TRBJ2-1; D possibly corresponds to TRBD2 (6 bases). This CDR3 is 14 amino acids long. V lost 4 bases and J lost 2, with 9 bases in between. CDR1 and CDR2 (germline): SNHLY, FYNNEI. The CDR3 DNA reads as TGTGCCAGCAGTGCAGGGAGGACCTACAATGAGCAGTTCTTC. Translating gives CASSAGRTYNEQFF.

CDR3 DNA: TGTGCCAGCAGTGACAACAGGGGCTACGAGCAGTACTTC. It codes for CASSDNRGYEQYF. The rearrangement links TRBV6-1 to TRBJ2-7; TRBD1 aligns across 7 bases. CDR1 MNHNS and CDR2 SASEGT come from the germline V gene. The CDR3 loop spans 13 amino acids. Trimming took 3 bases from V and 3 from J; bases not matched to a gene: 2.

The genes are TRBV7-2 and TRBJ1-5; maybe TRBD1 (6 bases). The V end lost 2 bases, the J end lost 8 bases, and 13 bases lay between the germline ends. Germline-derived CDR1 and CDR2 are SGHTA and FQGNSA. There are 14 residues in the CDR3. The CDR3 protein is CASSLWGGREPQHF. CDR3 bases: TGTGCCAGCAGCTTATGGGGGGGCAGGGAGCCCCAGCATTTT.

The chain recombines TRBV7-9 with TRBJ1-5, with no clear D. This CDR3 spans 15 amino acids. V lost 7 bases to trimming and J lost 5 bases, with 18 bases between them. From germline, CDR1 is SEHNR and CDR2 FQNEAQ (reference sequence). CDR3 sequence (DNA): TGTGCCAGCATCATTAAGATAGGAGAGGATCAGCCCCAGCATTTT. It translates to CASIIKIGEDQPQHF.

The chain couples TRBV10-2 to TRBJ2-3; no reliable D call. Germline-derived CDR1 and CDR2 are WSHSY and SAAADI. This CDR3 contains 12 residues. The V gene lost 4 bases and the J gene lost 2 bases, with 4 bases spanning the gap. The CDR3 loop reads CASSGVTDTQYF. In DNA, the CDR3 is TGCGCCAGCAGTGGCGTCACAGATACGCAGTATTTT.

The V and J genes are TRBV19 and TRBJ1-5, with a weak D call TRBD1 (5 bases). The CDR3 consists of 15 residues. Germline values: CDR1 LNHDA, CDR2 SQIVND (reference sequence). With 3 bases removed from V and 4 bases from J, the gap between germline ends came to 13 bases. CDR3 coding DNA: TGTGCCAGTAGTATTAATCTCGGGGGGAATCAGCCCCAGCATTTT. It encodes CASSINLGGNQPQHF. The complete variable domain, with remaining parts taken from reference TRBV19 and TRBJ1-5, reads DGGITQSPKYLFRKEGQNVTLSCEQNLNHDAMYWYRQDPGQGLRLIYYSQIVNDFQKGDIAEGYSVSREKKESFPLTVTSAQKNPTAFYLCASSINLGGNQPQHFGDGTRLSIL.